The clone carrying this T cell receptor beta chain was counted many times. The record originates from a study of T cells after yellow fever vaccination. Study background: The SMART-Seq v4 Ultra Low Input method served to prepare the low-cell-number fractions.

In TCRdb, the 5' RACE reads were re-called with MiXCR into one record per CDR3 protein. Counted here are roughly 96,000 distinct CDR3 sequences, more than 7.5% occurring once; the ten biggest clones make up roughly 15%. Germline assignment: CDR1 SQVTM and CDR2 ANQGSEA. This CDR3 is built from 17 residues. J gave up 3 bases and V 1 base, and 7 bases lay outside the gene matches. Findings and limits, study-wide: Peaking faster, on day 5 versus 15, the secondary response was nonetheless weaker. Reappearance after the booster was seen for most primary-vaccination clones, at 95% to 98% CD4 and 80% to 90% CD8. The bulk population could contribute abundant contaminating clonotypes to FACS-sorted repertoires.

The sequence was collected from a man aged 18 to 29 who received the YFV17D yellow fever vaccine. The J gene is TRBJ2-1, the V gene TRBV29-1; TRBD2 aligns across 12 bases. Source: CD8+ T cells not binding an NS4B(214-222) dextramer, sorted from PBMCs, taken roughly 15 days after the first yellow fever vaccination. The CDR3, as DNA: TGCAGCGTTGAAGGACTAGCGGGGGTTTCCATCTACAATGAGCAGTTCTTC. Its translation is CSVEGLAGVSIYNEQFF.